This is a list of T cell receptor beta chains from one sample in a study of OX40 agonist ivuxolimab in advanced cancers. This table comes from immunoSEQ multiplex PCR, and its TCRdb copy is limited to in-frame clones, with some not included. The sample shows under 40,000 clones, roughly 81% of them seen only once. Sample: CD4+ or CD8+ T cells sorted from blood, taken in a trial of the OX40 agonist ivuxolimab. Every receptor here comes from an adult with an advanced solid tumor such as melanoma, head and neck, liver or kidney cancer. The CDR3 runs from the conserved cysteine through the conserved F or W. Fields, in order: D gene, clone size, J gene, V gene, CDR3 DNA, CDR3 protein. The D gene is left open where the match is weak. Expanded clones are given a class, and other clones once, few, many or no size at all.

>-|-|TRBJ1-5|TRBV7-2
TGTGCCAGCAGCTTATACATAGGTCAGCCCCAGCATTTT
CASSLYIGQPQHF
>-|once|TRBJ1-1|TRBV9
TGTGCCAGCAGCGTAGGGTACAGGGCGGGCACTGAAGCTTTCTTT
CASSVGYRAGTEAFF
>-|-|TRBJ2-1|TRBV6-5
TGTGCCACCGAAGGCGTCAGTGAGCAGTTCTTC
CATEGVSEQFF
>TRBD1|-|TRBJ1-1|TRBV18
TGTGCCAGCTCACCGGCAGGGGGGACTGAAGCTTTCTTT
CASSPAGGTEAFF
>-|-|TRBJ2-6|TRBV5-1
TGCGCCAGCAGCTCCGCTTCTTCTGGGGCCAACGTCCTGACTTTC
CASSSASSGANVLTF
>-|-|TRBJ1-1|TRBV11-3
TGTGCCAGCAGCTTAGAGACTCACACTGAAGCTTTCTTT
CASSLETHTEAFF
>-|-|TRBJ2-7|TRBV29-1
TGCAGCGTTGGAGGGGACGCCTACGAGCAGTACTTC
CSVGGDAYEQYF
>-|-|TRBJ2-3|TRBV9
TGTGCCAGCAGCGTAGCTGGGAAAGATACGCAGTATTTT
CASSVAGKDTQYF
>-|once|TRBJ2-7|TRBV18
TGTGCCAGCTCCTCTCGTAACGGTGCCTACGAGCAGTACTTC
CASSSRNGAYEQYF
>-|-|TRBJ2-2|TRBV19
TGTGCCAGTAGTATAGTGACCGTTTACGCGAACACCGGGGAGCTGTTTTTT
CASSIVTVYANTGELFF
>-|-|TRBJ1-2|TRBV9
TGTGCCAGCAGCGTTTTAGGGTCTTATGGCTACACCTTC
CASSVLGSYGYTF
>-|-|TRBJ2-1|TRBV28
TGTGCCAGCAGTTTATTCGGCCGAGGGTACAATGAGCAGTTCTTC
CASSLFGRGYNEQFF
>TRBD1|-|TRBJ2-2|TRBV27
TGTGCCAGCAGACGGACAGGGGGGTCCGGGGAGCTGTTTTTT
CASRRTGGSGELFF
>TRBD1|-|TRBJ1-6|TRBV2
TGTGCCGGACAGGTTCTTACTAATTCACCCCTCCACTTT
CAGQVLTNSPLHF
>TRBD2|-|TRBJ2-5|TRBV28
TGTGCCAGCAGTTTAGGTCTAGCGGGAGTCAAAGAGACCCAGTACTTC
CASSLGLAGVKETQYF
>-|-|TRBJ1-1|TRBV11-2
TGTGCCAGCAGCTTTTCTTACGGGAACACTGAAGCTTTCTTT
CASSFSYGNTEAFF
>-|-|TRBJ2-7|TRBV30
TGTGCCTGGAGTGACAGGTTCCCCTCCGAGCAGTACTTC
CAWSDRFPSEQYF
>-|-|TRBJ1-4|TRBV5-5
TGTGCCAGCAGCTTTCGAAATGAAAAACTGTTTTTT
CASSFRNEKLFF
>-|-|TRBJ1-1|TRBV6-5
TGTGCCAGCACCTGGGGAACTGAAGCTTTCTTT
CASTWGTEAFF
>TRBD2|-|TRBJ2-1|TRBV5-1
TGCGCCAGCAGCTCCGGACTAGCGGGGAGAAGTGAGCAGTTCTTC
CASSSGLAGRSEQFF
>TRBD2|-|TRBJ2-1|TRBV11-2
TGTGCCAGCAGCTTAGGACTAGCGGGCAATGAGCAGTTCTTC
CASSLGLAGNEQFF
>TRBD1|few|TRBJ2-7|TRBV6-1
TGTGCCAGCAGCCAAACAGGGGCTCCCTACGAGCAGTACTTC
CASSQTGAPYEQYF
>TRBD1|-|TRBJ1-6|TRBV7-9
TGTGCCAGCAGCTCATACAGGGGAATAAGCTATAATTCACCCCTCCACTTT
CASSSYRGISYNSPLHF
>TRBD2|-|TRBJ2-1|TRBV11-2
TGTGCCAGCAGCTCAAATTTAGCGGGAGGTTGGAATGAGCAGTTCTTC
CASSSNLAGGWNEQFF
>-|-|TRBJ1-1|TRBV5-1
TGCGCCAGCAGCCTGACACATATGAACACTGAAGCTTTCTTT
CASSLTHMNTEAFF
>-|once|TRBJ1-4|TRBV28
TGTGCCAGCAGCGAGACAGCCAAACTGTTTTTT
CASSETAKLFF
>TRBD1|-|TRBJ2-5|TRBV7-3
TGTGCCAGCAGCTTAGGACAGGACCAAGAGACCCAGTACTTC
CASSLGQDQETQYF
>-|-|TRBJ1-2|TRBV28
TGTGCCAGCAGCGCCGACTCAGGAGGTGTGAGCTATGGCTACACCTTC
CASSADSGGVSYGYTF